Here is one TCR beta chain with its context. The germline CDR1 and CDR2 sequences are SGHNT and YYREEE (reference sequence). The CDR3 sequence is 16 residues long. With V trimmed by 4 bases and J by 0 bases, 8 bases remained unmatched. This sample was taken from a study of T cell changes during pregnancy in multiple sclerosis. Sequencing was performed with immunoSEQ multiplex PCR; in TCRdb, only in-frame clones are kept and a portion is missing. Altogether approximately 100,000 clones are present, 91% being singletons, with the ten largest covering around 1.6%. The sample here was peripheral blood, taken before pregnancy. V and J are TRBV5-4 and TRBJ2-3; 7 bases agree with TRBD2. This TCR came from a female donor with multiple sclerosis, enrolled in a pregnancy study. The CDR3 DNA follows: TGTGCCAGCAGCCCCGGACTAGTCAGCAGCACAGATACGCAGTATTTT. As protein: CASSPGLVSSTDTQYF.